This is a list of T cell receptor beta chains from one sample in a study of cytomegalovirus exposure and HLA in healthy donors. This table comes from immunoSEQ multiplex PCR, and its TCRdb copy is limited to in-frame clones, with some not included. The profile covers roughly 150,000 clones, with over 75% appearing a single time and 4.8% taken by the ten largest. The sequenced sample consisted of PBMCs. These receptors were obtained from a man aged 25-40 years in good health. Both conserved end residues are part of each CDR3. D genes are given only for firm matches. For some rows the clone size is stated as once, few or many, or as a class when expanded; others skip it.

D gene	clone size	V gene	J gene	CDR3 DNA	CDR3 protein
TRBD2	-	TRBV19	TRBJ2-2	TGTGCCAGTAGCAGCGGGATAGATACCGGGGAGCTGTTTTTT	CASSSGIDTGELFF
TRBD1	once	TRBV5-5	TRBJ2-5	TGTGCCAGCAGCCTATTGGGGACAGCCCAAGAGACCCAGTACTTC	CASSLLGTAQETQYF
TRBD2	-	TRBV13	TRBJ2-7	TGTGCCAGCAGCTCGACCTATGGGGGGGAGGCCTACGAGCAGTACTTC	CASSSTYGGEAYEQYF
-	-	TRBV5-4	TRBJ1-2	TGTGCCAGCTCCCAAGGGGCGCAGGGCTATGGCTACACCTTC	CASSQGAQGYGYTF
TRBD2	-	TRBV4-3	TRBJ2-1	TGCGCCAGCAGTCTCGGGGGACTACCCTTCAATGAGCAGTTCTTC	CASSLGGLPFNEQFF
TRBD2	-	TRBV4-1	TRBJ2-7	TGCGCCAGCAGCCAAGGGGAGGCGGGAGGATCTTACGAGCAGTACTTC	CASSQGEAGGSYEQYF
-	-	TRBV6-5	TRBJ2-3	TGTGCCAGCAGTCAGGGGGATACGCAGTATTTT	CASSQGDTQYF
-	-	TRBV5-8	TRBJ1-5	TGTGCCAGCAGCTTCTGGGGAGACCATCAGCCCCAGCATTTT	CASSFWGDHQPQHF
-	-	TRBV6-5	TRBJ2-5	TGTGCCAGCAGGACAGAAAGAGGAGAGACCCAGTACTTC	CASRTERGETQYF
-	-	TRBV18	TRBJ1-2	TGTGCCAGCTCACCACCCCAGGGCCGGGTCGGCTATGGCTACACCTTC	CASSPPQGRVGYGYTF
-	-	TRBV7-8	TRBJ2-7	TGTGCCAGCAGCCCCGCGGGGCTCCCGGGTTCCGAGCAGTACTTC	CASSPAGLPGSEQYF
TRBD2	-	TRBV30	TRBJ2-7	TGTGCCTGGATAACATTTTCAGGGAAGCGGGAACACGAGCAGTACTTC	CAWITFSGKREHEQYF
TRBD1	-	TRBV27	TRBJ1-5	TGTGCCAGCAGATCCGGGACAGGGGTCAATCAGCCCCAGCATTTT	CASRSGTGVNQPQHF
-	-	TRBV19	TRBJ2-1	TGTGCCAGTAGTAGACCACGGGGGGCATCCAATGAGCAGTTCTTC	CASSRPRGASNEQFF
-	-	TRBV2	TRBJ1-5	TGTGCCAGCAGTGAAGCGCTTCAGGGGAATCAGCCCCAGCATTTT	CASSEALQGNQPQHF
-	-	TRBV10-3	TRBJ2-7	TGTGCCATCAGTGGGCAGGGGAGGGAAAGCTCCTACGAGCAGTACTTC	CAISGQGRESSYEQYF
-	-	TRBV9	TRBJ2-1	TGTGCCAGCAGCGTATCTGATAGTGAGCAGTTCTTC	CASSVSDSEQFF
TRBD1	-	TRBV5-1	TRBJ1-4	TGCGCCAGCAGCTTGCCCGGGACAGGGGGCGAAAAACTGTTTTTT	CASSLPGTGGEKLFF
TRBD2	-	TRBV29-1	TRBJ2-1	TGCAGCGTTTCGGACCCTACTAGCGGGAGCCTACGATACTCCTACAATGAGCAGTTCTTC	CSVSDPTSGSLRYSYNEQFF
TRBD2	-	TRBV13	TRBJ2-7	TGTGCCAGCAGCTCTAGCGGAATCTACGAGCAGTACTTC	CASSSSGIYEQYF
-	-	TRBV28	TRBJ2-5	TGTGCCAGCAGTTTCGCCAGGGGGGTTCAGCAGTACTTC	CASSFARGVQQYF
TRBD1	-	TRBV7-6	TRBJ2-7	TGTGCCAGCAGCAACAGGGGCGAGCAGTACTTC	CASSNRGEQYF
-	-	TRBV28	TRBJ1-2	TGTGCCAGCAGCGGCGGGACGGACTATGGCTACACCTTC	CASSGGTDYGYTF
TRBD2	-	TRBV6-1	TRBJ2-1	TGTGCCAGCAGGTCCGGGACTAGCAATGAGCAGTTCTTC	CASRSGTSNEQFF
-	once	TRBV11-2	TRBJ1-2	TGTGCCAGCAGCCCCCCAGGGGTTATTTATGGCTACACCTTC	CASSPPGVIYGYTF